Here is one T cell receptor (beta chain) with its context. As yet, its antigen is unknown. The data were taken from a study of cytomegalovirus exposure and HLA in healthy donors. The PCR employed 60 Vbeta primers together with 13 Jbeta primers. Authors' processing steps: The count from a later analysis was some 83 million unique TCR beta chains, approximately 9.9 million of them shared. Some clones are missing from TCRdb's copy, which holds only in-frame ones; the method was immunoSEQ multiplex PCR. V and J calls plus clone size are reproduced from that table; the DNA served to infer D and trimming. This sample has about 220,000 clones, with approximately 83% found just once. Overall study findings and caveats: When analyzed later, the rates of TCR association showed variation by HLA locus, with DRB1 the most and HLA-C the fewest. Specificity for CMV antigens was confirmed in vitro for a few of the CMV-associated chains.

The V gene end was trimmed by 5 bases and the J gene end by 7 bases; junction bases not matched to a gene: 0. CDR3 length: 11 amino acids. Germline V lookup: CDR1 DFQATT, CDR2 SNEGSKA (reference sequence). The sequencing input was PBMCs. The sequence was collected from a boy aged 2-9 years in good health and CMV-seronegative. The chain uses TRBV20-1 and TRBJ2-4; 9 bases align to TRBD2. The CDR3 DNA reads TGCAGTGCTCTAGCGGGGAACATTCAGTACTTC. Protein product: CSALAGNIQYF.